Shown below are 17 T cell receptor beta chains from a single sample sequenced in a study of OX40 agonist ivuxolimab in advanced cancers. Sequencing used immunoSEQ multiplex PCR; TCRdb keeps in-frame clones, though not all of them. The sample holds 60,000 or so clones; about 90% are singletons and the top ten take over 5%. The sample consisted of CD4+ or CD8+ T cells sorted from blood, taken in a trial of the OX40 agonist ivuxolimab. The origin of the receptors is an adult with an advanced solid tumor such as melanoma, head and neck, liver or kidney cancer.

In DNA form, the CDR3 reads TGTGCCAGCAGTTACTCGGGGTTCTACGAGCAGTACTTC. Translated: CASSYSGFYEQYF. V is TRBV6-6 and J is TRBJ2-7, with D unresolved. V lost 0 bases to trimming and J lost 3 bases, with 6 bases between them. The CDR3 has 13 amino acids. The germline V gene has CDR1 MNHNY and CDR2 SVGAGI (reference sequence).

The V and J genes are TRBV6-5 and TRBJ2-5, with D unclear. Trimming cost V 7 bases and J 5 bases, with 8 bases left between them. Germline V gives CDR1 MNHEY, CDR2 SVGAGI. The CDR3 totals 11 residues. The CDR3 reads CASTNGETQYF. In DNA form, the CDR3 reads TGTGCCAGCACCAACGGGGAGACCCAGTACTTC.

The chain has TRBV5-1 and TRBJ1-2; D possibly corresponds to TRBD1 (5 bases). The CDR3 length is 14 residues. V gave up 1 base and J gave up 5 bases, with 12 bases separating them. Per the germline V gene, CDR1 is SGHRS and CDR2 is YFSETQ. CDR3 nucleotide sequence: TGCGCCAGCAGCTTGCCAGACAGTAGATATGGCTACACCTTC. Translated: CASSLPDSRYGYTF.

This sequence joins TRBV6-1 and TRBJ1-2; possible D gene TRBD1, 6 bases. Trimming took 3 bases from V and 8 from J, leaving 19 bases between them. Germline V gene lookup returns CDR1 MNHNS and CDR2 SASEGT. The CDR3 is 15 amino acids. In DNA, the CDR3 is TGTGCCAGCAGTGACGGGCTCAGGGGACGGGACGGCTACACCTTC. Protein sequence: CASSDGLRGRDGYTF.

V gene TRBV4-2 combines with J gene TRBJ1-2; possible D gene TRBD1, 6 bases. The germline gives CDR1 LGHNA, CDR2 YNFKEQ. V was clipped by 1 base and J by 3 bases, with 15 bases between them. The CDR3 extends over 16 amino acids. CDR3 region: CASSQGPQGRHYGYTF. CDR3 sequence (DNA): TGTGCCAGCAGCCAAGGTCCGCAGGGGAGGCACTATGGCTACACCTTC.

This chain uses TRBV19 with TRBJ1-1; D is unresolved. The CDR3 loop spans 13 amino acids. Deletions cut 7 bases from V and 0 bases from J, with 9 bases between. Germline CDR1 LNHDA, CDR2 SQIVND (reference sequence). The CDR3 sequence: CASTDHMNTEAFF. The CDR3, as DNA: TGTGCCAGTACTGATCACATGAACACTGAAGCTTTCTTT.

The J gene is TRBJ1-2, the V gene TRBV4-3; 10 nucleotides align to TRBD1. The germline gives CDR1 LGHNA, CDR2 YSLEER. CDR3 length: 16 amino acids. J gave up 3 bases and V 0 bases, and 4 bases lay outside the gene matches. The CDR3 loop reads CASSQDLGTGDYGYTF. The CDR3 bases are TGCGCCAGCAGCCAAGATTTAGGGACAGGGGACTATGGCTACACCTTC.

V and J are TRBV11-3 and TRBJ2-3, with 11 positions matching TRBD2. Trimming cost V 5 bases and J 5 bases; bases outside gene matches: 3. The CDR3 covers 14 residues. Germline V CDR1 and CDR2: SGHNT, YENEEA. Here the CDR3 DNA reads TGTGCCAGCAGCCCGGGACTAGCGGTAGATACGCAGTATTTT. Translation: CASSPGLAVDTQYF.

The CDR3 DNA reads as TGTGCCAGCAGCTCCCCTCCGGGACAGCAAGGCTACAATGAGCAGTTCTTC. This codes for CASSSPPGQQGYNEQFF. The chain links TRBV9 to TRBJ2-1; 7 positions agree with TRBD1. The CDR3 contains 17 residues. Germline values: CDR1 SGDLS, CDR2 YYNGEE. J lost 3 bases, V lost 4 bases, and 13 bases had no gene match. Using reference TRBV9 and TRBJ2-1 for the parts outside the CDR3, the full variable domain is DSGVTQTPKHLITATGQRVTLRCSPRSGDLSVYWYQQSLDQGLQFLIQYYNGEERAKGNILERFSAQQFPDLHSELNLSSLELGDSALYFCASSSPPGQQGYNEQFFGPGTRLTVL.

This sequence joins TRBV5-1 and TRBJ2-7; D unresolved. The CDR3 totals 15 residues. CDR1 is SGHRS and CDR2 is YFSETQ in the germline V gene. With 4 bases removed from V and 2 bases from J, the gap between germline ends came to 16 bases. The CDR3 spells CASSPRLDSPYEQYF. The CDR3 nucleotides read TGCGCCAGCAGCCCCCGACTTGACTCTCCCTACGAGCAGTACTTC.

The rearrangement uses TRBV2 and TRBJ2-3; no definite D call. Germline CDR1 reads SNHLY; CDR2 reads FYNNEI. This CDR3 region has 14 residues. Trimming took 2 bases from V and 2 from J, leaving 8 bases between them. For the CDR3, the DNA is TGTGCCAGCAGTGAAATGTCCTCCACAGATACGCAGTATTTT. Translated, it gives CASSEMSSTDTQYF.

The V call is TRBV6-5, the J call TRBJ1-1; 7 nucleotides agree with TRBD1. The CDR3 has 14 amino acids. Germline CDR1 and CDR2: MNHEY and SVGAGI. V was pared by 6 bases and J by 1 base, with 5 bases of the junction left unmatched. CDR3 sequence: CASRWGQRNTEAFF. For the CDR3, the DNA is TGTGCCAGCAGATGGGGACAGAGGAACACTGAAGCTTTCTTT.

This clone was picked up one time. The rearrangement uses TRBV6-1 and TRBJ2-2; no clear D. CDR3 length equals 12 residues. V dropped 6 bases and J dropped 4 bases, with 6 bases sitting between them. Per germline, CDR1 MNHNS and CDR2 SASEGT. CDR3: CASRGGTGELFF. CDR3 sequence (DNA): TGTGCCAGCAGGGGCGGCACCGGGGAGCTGTTTTTT.

V and J are TRBV19 and TRBJ1-5, with 8 bases matching TRBD1. Germline V gene sequence: CDR1 LNHDA, CDR2 SQIVND (reference sequence). This CDR3 has 15 amino acids. The J segment lost 5 bases and the V segment lost 5 bases, leaving 8 bases of the junction unmatched. CDR3 DNA: TGTGCCAGTAGTGGGCGGACAGGGATGTATCAGCCCCAGCATTTT. This encodes CASSGRTGMYQPQHF.

This clone was detected only a few times. The chain uses TRBV6-5 and TRBJ1-2; 10 bases agree with TRBD1. CDR1 and CDR2 from the germline V gene are MNHEY and SVGAGI. V was pared by 7 bases and J by 7 bases, with 6 bases of the junction left unmatched. This CDR3 is 13 amino acids long. The CDR3 is CASMGQGLGGYTF. The CDR3 nucleotides are TGTGCCAGCATGGGACAGGGGCTCGGTGGCTACACCTTC.

This chain uses TRBV11-2 with TRBJ2-4; D possibly matches TRBD1 or TRBD2 (6 bases each). The CDR3 is made up of 16 amino acids. V lost 1 base and J 5 bases, leaving 15 bases between the germline ends. Germline CDR1 reads SGHAT; CDR2 reads FQNNGV. The CDR3 region is CASSLGRGGRENIQYF. The CDR3 DNA reads TGTGCCAGCAGCTTAGGCAGGGGAGGCAGGGAAAACATTCAGTACTTC.

The rearrangement joins TRBV5-4 to TRBJ2-7; D is unresolved. This CDR3 comprises 13 residues. V lost 1 base and J lost 6, with 11 bases in between. Germline values: CDR1 SGHNT, CDR2 YYREEE (reference sequence). The CDR3 nucleotides are TGTGCCAGCAGCTTGTTCCTGGGGTTCGAGCAGTACTTC. This encodes CASSLFLGFEQYF.